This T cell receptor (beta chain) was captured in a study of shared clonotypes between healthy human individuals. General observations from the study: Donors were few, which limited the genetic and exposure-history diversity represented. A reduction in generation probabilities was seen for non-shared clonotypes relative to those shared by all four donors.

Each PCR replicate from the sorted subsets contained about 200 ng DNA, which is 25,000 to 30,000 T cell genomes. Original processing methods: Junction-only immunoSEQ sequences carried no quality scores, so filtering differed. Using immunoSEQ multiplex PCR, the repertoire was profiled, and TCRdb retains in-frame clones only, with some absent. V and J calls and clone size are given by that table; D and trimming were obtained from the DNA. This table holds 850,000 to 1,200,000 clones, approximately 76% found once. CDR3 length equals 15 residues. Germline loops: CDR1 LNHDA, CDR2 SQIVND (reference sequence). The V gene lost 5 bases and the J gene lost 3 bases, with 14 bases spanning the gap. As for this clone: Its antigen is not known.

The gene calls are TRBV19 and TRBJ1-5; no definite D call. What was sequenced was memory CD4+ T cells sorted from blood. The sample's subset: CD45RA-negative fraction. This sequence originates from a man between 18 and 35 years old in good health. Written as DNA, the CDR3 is TGTGCCAGTAGTTCCCGGTCGGCGGTCAATCAGCCCCAGCATTTT. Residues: CASSSRSAVNQPQHF.